One sample yielded the 30 T cell receptor beta chains listed below, sequenced in a study of T-cell memory formation after mild COVID-19. TCRdb re-analysed the 5' RACE reads in MiXCR, keeping a single row per CDR3 protein. Seen here are roughly 450,000 distinct CDR3 sequences, around a sixth observed once, and the top ten hold 12%. The sequencing input was PBMCs or a T cell subset sorted from them (not recorded which). All receptors derive from an adult woman who had mild COVID-19 (a few samples of this study predate the infection). Cell type and time point are not known.

This clonotype came up many times. The chain employs TRBV20-1 and TRBJ1-1; D gene unclear. The V gene lost 3 bases and the J gene lost 2 bases, with 16 bases spanning the gap. This CDR3 is 15 amino acids long. Looked up from germline, CDR1 is DFQATT and CDR2 is SNEGSKA (reference sequence). The CDR3 DNA is TGCAGTGCTAGGAAGGTGGACTCCGCTAACACTGAAGCTTTCTTT. This sequence encodes CSARKVDSANTEAFF.

This clonotype was detected many times. The genes are TRBV18 and TRBJ2-1; the D is unclear. This CDR3 is 18 amino acids long. Germline V gene data show CDR1 as KGHSH and CDR2 as LQKENI. V was pared by 1 base and J by 6 bases, with 22 bases between. CDR3 in DNA: TGTGCCAGCTCACCACTAAGGGCCAGCTCATCTCGGGCCAATGAGCAGTTCTTC. Its translation: CASSPLRASSSRANEQFF. Together with reference TRBV18 and TRBJ2-1, the CDR3 gives the full variable domain: NAGVMQNPRHLVRRRGQEARLRCSPMKGHSHVYWYRQLPEEGLKFMVYLQKENIIDESGMPKERFSAEFPKEGPSILRIQQVVRGDSAAYFCASSPLRASSSRANEQFFGPGTRLTVL.

This chain uses TRBV29-1 with TRBJ1-2; D call uncertain. Germline CDR1 and CDR2: SQVTM and ANQGSEA. Trimming took off 0 bases at V and 4 bases at J, with 12 bases between the two ends. The CDR3 sequence is 14 residues long. The DNA of the CDR3 is TGCAGCGTTGAAGACCGTGAAAGGCCCTATGGCTACACCTTC. Residues: CSVEDRERPYGYTF.

The rearrangement uses TRBV7-9 and TRBJ2-2; 7 bases fit TRBD2. The trim removed 1 base at V and 7 bases at J, leaving 3 bases unmatched. The CDR3 has 14 residues. Per the germline V gene, CDR1 is SEHNR and CDR2 is FQNEAQ (reference sequence). CDR3 nucleotide sequence: TGTGCCAGCAGCTTAGTGACTAGCAGCGGGGAGCTGTTTTTT. Encoded protein: CASSLVTSSGELFF.

This clonotype has a count of ten or more. The chain combines TRBV7-9 with TRBJ2-1, with 8 bases fitting TRBD2. This CDR3 region has 15 residues. Germline CDR1 is SEHNR and CDR2 is FQNEAQ (reference sequence). After removal of 3 bases from V and 5 bases from J, the junction contained 6 bases not matched to a gene. This chain's CDR3 is CASSFSGRSDNEQFF. In DNA form, the CDR3 reads TGTGCCAGCAGCTTCAGCGGGAGATCCGACAATGAGCAGTTCTTC. Full variable domain (remainder filled in from reference TRBV7-9 and TRBJ2-1): DTGVSQNPRHKITKRGQNVTFRCDPISEHNRLYWYRQTLGQGPEFLTYFQNEAQLEKSRLLSDRFSAERPKGSFSTLEIQRTEQGDSAMYLCASSFSGRSDNEQFFGPGTRLTVL.

The J gene is TRBJ2-4, the V gene TRBV5-4; 13 bases are a match to TRBD2. This CDR3 comprises 13 residues. The ends lost 3 bases at V and 14 bases at J; junction bases unmatched: 5. Germline V gene sequence: CDR1 SGHNT, CDR2 YYREEE (reference sequence). CDR3 sequence: CASSSPGLAGKYF. CDR3 nucleotide sequence: TGTGCCAGCAGCTCGCCGGGACTAGCGGGAAAGTACTTC.

The chain is built from TRBV7-2 and TRBJ2-7, with unresolved D. The CDR3 extends over 15 amino acids. CDR1 is SGHTA and CDR2 is FQGNSA in the germline V gene. V was trimmed by 3 bases and J by 4 bases, leaving 16 bases between them. CDR3 region: CASSFSSFTAYEQYF. Written as DNA, the CDR3 is TGTGCCAGCAGCTTCAGTTCTTTCACGGCTTACGAGCAGTACTTC.

The chain combines TRBV2 with TRBJ2-5, with a weak D call TRBD1 (6 bases). The CDR3 has 14 amino acids. V gave up 7 bases and J gave up 1 base, with 13 bases separating them. Germline V gives CDR1 SNHLY, CDR2 FYNNEI. Written as DNA, the CDR3 is TGTGCCAGCACACCCGGACAGCTCCAAGAGACCCAGTACTTC. It encodes CASTPGQLQETQYF.

The chain links TRBV9 to TRBJ2-3, with TRBD2 matching over 11 bases. The CDR3 covers 18 residues. V was clipped by 5 bases and J by 0 bases; unmatched bases: 11. Germline V lookup: CDR1 SGDLS, CDR2 YYNGEE. CDR3 sequence (DNA): TGTGCCAGCAGTGACGGGACTAGCGGAAAGACTAGCACAGATACGCAGTATTTT. Its protein is CASSDGTSGKTSTDTQYF.

This clonotype was recorded a few times. The rearrangement joins TRBV7-2 to TRBJ2-7; either TRBD1 or TRBD2 may supply D (5 bases each). Germline CDR1 reads SGHTA; CDR2 reads FQGNSA. This CDR3 has 17 amino acids. Trimming took 4 bases from V and 5 from J, leaving 24 bases between them. CDR3 sequence: CASSSRQSSWGRHEQYF. The CDR3 region has the DNA TGTGCCAGCAGCTCCCGACAGAGTTCTTGGGGACGCCACGAGCAGTACTTC.

A few counts support this clonotype. The V gene is TRBV13, the J gene TRBJ2-7, with TRBD1 identical over 10 bases. Germline CDR1 and CDR2: PRHDT and FYEKMQ (reference sequence). V lost 5 bases and J lost 3; bases outside the gene matches: 7. The length of the CDR3 is 15 residues. The CDR3 DNA reads TGTGCCAGCAGCGCAACCGGGACAGGGGTCTACGAGCAGTACTTC. Amino acids: CASSATGTGVYEQYF.

This clonotype was counted many times. The chain recombines TRBV12-3 or TRBV12-4 with TRBJ2-5, with D hard to call. V lost 6 bases, J lost 5 bases, and 10 bases lay in between. CDR3 length: 12 amino acids. CDR3 nucleotide sequence: TGTGCCAGCAGCAACTATGCCGAGACCCAGTACTTC. Translated: CASSNYAETQYF.

The chain recombines TRBV19 with TRBJ2-1; TRBD1 matches at 10 bases. The germline V gene has CDR1 LNHDA and CDR2 SQIVND (reference sequence). The J segment lost 2 bases and the V segment lost 1 base, leaving 8 bases of the junction unmatched. The CDR3 loop spans 18 amino acids. The CDR3 bases are TGTGCCAGTAGTATAGGTCCCCCCGGGACAGGGGCCTACAATGAGCAGTTCTTC. It codes for CASSIGPPGTGAYNEQFF.

The rearrangement joins TRBV12-3 or TRBV12-4 to TRBJ2-5; D is perhaps TRBD1 or TRBD2 (5 bases each). The CDR3 extends over 15 amino acids. The V end was cut by 7 bases, the J end by 1 base, with 16 bases between. CDR3 amino acids: CASTEPGRSQETQYF. CDR3 bases: TGTGCCAGCACCGAGCCGGGACGTAGCCAAGAGACCCAGTACTTC.

The V call is TRBV7-9, the J call TRBJ1-2, with a weak D call TRBD1 (5 bases). The ends were cut back, 5 bases at V and 1 base at J, with 8 bases in the middle. Per the germline V gene, CDR1 is SEHNR and CDR2 is FQNEAQ (reference sequence). The CDR3 runs 13 residues. CDR3 coding DNA: TGTGCCAGCAGCCGGGACGTTAACTATGGCTACACCTTC. Residues: CASSRDVNYGYTF.

This clonotype was detected many times. The V call is TRBV6-2 or TRBV6-3, the J call TRBJ2-1; D remains ambiguous. This CDR3 region has 14 residues. The V end was cut by 6 bases, the J end by 0 bases, with 9 bases between. The germline V gene has CDR1 MNHEY and CDR2 SVGEGT. DNA of the CDR3: TGTGCCAGCAGCCGACCAAGCTCCTACAATGAGCAGTTCTTC. Amino acid sequence: CASSRPSSYNEQFF.

This clonotype was seen a few times. V usage is TRBV9 and J usage is TRBJ2-1; TRBD2 is a possible D gene (6 bases). V gave up 3 bases and J gave up 0 bases, with 13 bases separating them. The CDR3 sequence is 16 residues long. Germline CDR1 SGDLS, CDR2 YYNGEE. Here the CDR3 reads CASSARDFSSYNEQFF. As DNA, the CDR3 is TGTGCCAGCAGCGCTCGGGACTTTAGCTCCTACAATGAGCAGTTCTTC.

This clonotype was observed a handful of times. The chain recombines TRBV20-1 with TRBJ2-1; 10 bases are shared with TRBD2. The CDR3 spans 16 residues. Germline CDR1 and CDR2: DFQATT and SNEGSKA (reference sequence). Unmatched junction bases numbered 12, after V lost 6 bases and J lost 4 bases. The CDR3 DNA sequence: TGCAGTGCCCTAGTAAGCGGGAGGGGAAAGTACAATGAGCAGTTCTTC. This codes for CSALVSGRGKYNEQFF.

The chain recombines TRBV7-2 with TRBJ2-5; the match to TRBD1 covers 7 bases. V lost 5 bases, J lost 1 base, and 7 bases stayed unmatched. The CDR3 spans 15 residues. Germline V CDR1 and CDR2: SGHTA, FQGNSA. CDR3 bases: TGTGCCAGCAGCCCTAGACAGGGCCCCCAAGAGACCCAGTACTTC. Protein: CASSPRQGPQETQYF.

The chain employs TRBV29-1 and TRBJ2-6; 9 bases map to TRBD1. CDR1 is SQVTM, CDR2 ANQGSEA, per germline. CDR3 size: 15 residues. The trim removed 6 bases at V and 4 bases at J, leaving 7 bases unmatched. The CDR3 bases are TGCAGCGTCGCACAGGGGGCGCAAGGGGCCAACGTCCTGACTTTC. Protein sequence: CSVAQGAQGANVLTF.

The V and J genes are TRBV7-9 and TRBJ2-7; 8 bases fit TRBD1. J was trimmed by 2 bases and V by 2 bases; bases with no gene match: 17. The CDR3 length is 19 residues. In germline, CDR1 is SEHNR, CDR2 FQNEAQ (reference sequence). The CDR3 protein is CASSLPPPRTGSSTYEQYF. The CDR3 nucleotides are TGTGCCAGCAGCTTACCCCCGCCGAGGACAGGGAGTAGTACCTACGAGCAGTACTTC.

This clonotype was counted only a few times. The rearrangement uses TRBV6-5 and TRBJ2-2, with TRBD1 as a possible D gene (6 bases). Trimming removed 1 base at V and 1 base at J, with 16 bases between. The CDR3 contains 18 residues. CDR1 is MNHEY and CDR2 is SVGAGI in the germline V gene. CDR3 amino acids: CASSYFIPGTRNTGELFF. CDR3 nucleotides: TGTGCCAGCAGTTACTTTATTCCCGGGACAAGGAACACCGGGGAGCTGTTTTTT.

This clonotype was counted between two and nine times. The V and J genes are TRBV4-1 and TRBJ1-2; TRBD1 is a possible D gene (5 bases). The CDR3 consists of 15 residues. CDR1 and CDR2 (germline): MGHRA, YSYEKL. The germline V and J ends were trimmed by 1 base and 0 bases, with 9 bases remaining between them. CDR3 DNA sequence: TGCGCCAGCAGCCAAGGGGCAGGGTCTAACTATGGCTACACCTTC. Its protein is CASSQGAGSNYGYTF.

This chain connects TRBV12-3 or TRBV12-4 to TRBJ2-1, with D possibly being TRBD1 (5 bases). The V end lost 7 bases, the J end lost 7 bases, and 17 bases lay between the germline ends. The CDR3 sequence is 14 residues long. The CDR3 DNA reads TGTGCCAGCACCCTGTCTGGGGCCGGTAATGAGCAGTTCTTC. It is translated as CASTLSGAGNEQFF.

This chain joins TRBV7-9 and TRBJ1-4; maybe TRBD1 (5 bases). Trimming pared 7 bases from V and 6 bases from J, leaving 15 bases between. This CDR3 has 14 residues. Germline V gene lookup returns CDR1 SEHNR and CDR2 FQNEAQ (reference sequence). CDR3 region: CASTFWGRHEKLFF. In DNA, the CDR3 is TGTGCCAGCACGTTCTGGGGGAGGCATGAAAAACTGTTTTTT.

This clonotype has just a few counts. The chain combines TRBV5-1 with TRBJ1-4, with TRBD1 identical over 7 bases. The CDR3 contains 15 residues. CDR1 and CDR2 from the germline V gene are SGHRS and YFSETQ. The trim removed 0 bases at V and 8 bases at J, leaving 7 bases unmatched. The CDR3 sequence: CASSLAGTEWEKLFF. In nucleotides, the CDR3 is TGCGCCAGCAGCTTGGCCGGGACAGAATGGGAAAAACTGTTTTTT.

The chain carries TRBV6-6 and TRBJ1-6; the D gene is possibly TRBD1 (6 bases). The CDR3 has 15 residues. CDR1 and CDR2 from the germline V gene are MNHNY and SVGAGI (reference sequence). With 2 bases removed from V and 8 bases from J, the gap between germline ends came to 13 bases. This CDR3 is CASSYEAGEHSPLHF. CDR3 nucleotide sequence: TGTGCCAGCAGTTACGAGGCAGGGGAGCATTCACCCCTCCACTTT.

V and J are TRBV20-1 and TRBJ1-5; weak D call: TRBD1 (5 bases). This CDR3 is 14 amino acids long. The ends were cut back, 2 bases at V and 5 bases at J, with 13 bases in the middle. Germline values: CDR1 DFQATT, CDR2 SNEGSKA (reference sequence). CDR3 sequence (DNA): TGCAGTGCTAGAAGTCGGGGGTCGGATCAGCCCCAGCATTTT. It specifies CSARSRGSDQPQHF.

The rearrangement links TRBV6-2 or TRBV6-3 to TRBJ1-5; maybe TRBD1 (6 bases). The germline V and J ends were trimmed by 8 bases and 7 bases, with 21 bases remaining between them. Germline values: CDR1 MNHEY, CDR2 SVGEGT. The CDR3 extends over 15 amino acids. The CDR3 reads CASRATGFGWQPQHF. In nucleotides, the CDR3 is TGTGCCAGCCGAGCAACAGGGTTTGGATGGCAGCCCCAGCATTTT.

Ten or more counts support this clonotype. The CDR3 DNA reads as TGTGCCAGCAGCTTTACGTCGGGCGGGGGATCTGAAGCTTTCTTT. It codes for CASSFTSGGGSEAFF. The V gene is TRBV5-5, the J gene TRBJ1-1; possible D gene TRBD1, 5 bases. CDR3 size: 15 residues. CDR1 SGHKS and CDR2 YYEKEE come from the germline V gene (reference sequence). The V end was cut by 2 bases, the J end by 6 bases, with 17 bases between.